One sample yielded the 30 T cell receptor beta chains listed below, sequenced in a study of memory CD4+ T cells and cytomegalovirus serostatus. The method was immunoSEQ multiplex PCR; TCRdb's version includes in-frame clones alone and lacks a portion of them. The sample contains some 64,000 clones, roughly four fifths of which appear only once. The sort gate was single viable CD3+CD4+CD8-CD45RO+ cells for memory CD4+ T cells. Source material: memory CD4+ T cells from blood. Receptor source: an adult in good health and CMV-seronegative.

The rearrangement uses TRBV4-1 and TRBJ1-4; no reliable D call. Trimming removed 4 bases from V and 4 bases from J, with 4 bases in between. This CDR3 spans 12 amino acids. The V gene's germline CDR1 is MGHRA and CDR2 YSYEKL. The CDR3: CASSPDNEKLFF. DNA for the CDR3: TGCGCCAGCAGCCCCGATAATGAAAAACTGTTTTTT.

The chain has TRBV10-2 and TRBJ2-7; TRBD1 aligns across 7 bases. The germline CDR1 and CDR2 sequences are WSHSY and SAAADI. V lost 4 bases to trimming and J lost 2 bases; unmatched junction nucleotides: 2. The CDR3 has 13 residues. CDR3 in amino acids: CASSAGQAYEQYF. CDR3 DNA sequence: TGCGCCAGCAGTGCTGGACAGGCCTACGAGCAGTACTTC.

The gene calls are TRBV6-1 and TRBJ2-5, with D hard to call. The DNA matches TRBJ2-7 better at its end, which makes the J call doubtful. Germline V gene data show CDR1 as MNHNS and CDR2 as SASEGT. The CDR3 is 13 residues long. As DNA, the CDR3 is TGTGCCAGCAGATGGACGGGCGCGAACGAGCAGTACTTC. Translation: CASRWTGANEQYF.

The genes are TRBV2 and TRBJ2-1; TRBD2 aligns across 7 bases. V gave up 10 bases and J gave up 6 bases; unmatched junction bases: 12. The germline gives CDR1 SNHLY, CDR2 FYNNEI. The CDR3 runs to 14 residues. The CDR3 loop reads CATKSELARNEQFF. DNA of the CDR3: TGTGCCACCAAATCCGAACTAGCGCGCAATGAGCAGTTCTTC.

The table lists this clone with a count of one. This rearrangement joins TRBV7-9 to TRBJ2-2, with TRBD1 as a possible D gene (5 bases). The CDR3 runs to 15 residues. Trimming cost V 2 bases and J 5 bases, with 12 bases left between them. Germline V gene lookup returns CDR1 SEHNR and CDR2 FQNEAQ (reference sequence). CDR3 residues: CASSLRQGRTGELFF. CDR3 sequence (DNA): TGTGCCAGCAGCTTACGCCAGGGTCGGACCGGGGAGCTGTTTTTT.

CDR3 sequence: CASSQGYTYEQYF. CDR3 DNA sequence: TGCGCCAGCAGCCAAGGGTACACCTACGAGCAGTACTTC. The chain joins TRBV4-1 to TRBJ2-5, with D unresolved. The closer fit of TRBJ2-7 to the DNA end suggests the J call may be wrong. CDR1 MGHRA and CDR2 YSYEKL come from the germline V gene. The CDR3 totals 13 residues.

This clone has just a few counts. The chain is built from TRBV6-1 and TRBJ2-1; the D gene could be TRBD1 or TRBD2 (6 bases each). Trimming cost V 2 bases and J 15 bases, with 20 bases left between them. Germline values: CDR1 MNHNS, CDR2 SASEGT. CDR3 length: 14 amino acids. Here the CDR3 reads CASSEFKGGVHGFF. DNA of the CDR3: TGTGCCAGCAGTGAATTTAAGGGGGGCGTCCATGGGTTCTTC.

This chain links TRBV6-1 with TRBJ1-2; 8 bases match TRBD1. The CDR3 is 15 residues long. The V and J ends lost 6 bases and 3 bases, in that order; junction bases with no gene match: 9. The germline V gene encodes CDR1 MNHNS and CDR2 SASEGT. The CDR3 DNA is TGTGCCAGCAGACCCAGACAGGGGACGTACTATGGCTACACCTTC. Translating gives CASRPRQGTYYGYTF.

This clone was detected once. V is TRBV19 and J is TRBJ2-3; TRBD2 matches 9 bases. Losses at the gene ends were 3 bases for V and 4 bases for J; bases not matched to a gene: 5. The CDR3 runs 15 residues. In germline, CDR1 is LNHDA, CDR2 SQIVND (reference sequence). The CDR3 DNA reads as TGTGCCAGTAGTATCCCTCGCGGGGGGGCAGATACGCAGTATTTT. Translation: CASSIPRGGADTQYF. The full variable domain, its missing parts supplied by reference TRBV19 and TRBJ2-3, is DGGITQSPKYLFRKEGQNVTLSCEQNLNHDAMYWYRQDPGQGLRLIYYSQIVNDFQKGDIAEGYSVSREKKESFPLTVTSAQKNPTAFYLCASSIPRGGADTQYFGPGTRLTVL.

V gene TRBV28 combines with J gene TRBJ2-5, with D perhaps assigned TRBD1 or TRBD2 (5 bases each). V lost 4 bases to trimming and J lost 3 bases, with 18 bases between them. Germline-derived CDR1 and CDR2 are MDHEN and SYDVKM. The CDR3 spans 16 residues. The CDR3 DNA sequence: TGTGCCAGCAGTTATCGAGGGGATACCAGGAAAGAGACCCAGTACTTC. It specifies CASSYRGDTRKETQYF.

The CDR3, as DNA: TGTGCCAGCAGCCGGGCCGGCGGCTACGAGCAGTACTTC. Its protein product is CASSRAGGYEQYF. The chain recombines TRBV5-6 with TRBJ2-7; no definite D call. The CDR3 loop spans 13 amino acids. Per the germline V gene, CDR1 is SGHDT and CDR2 is YYEEEE. V lost 4 bases to trimming and J lost 3 bases, with 11 bases between them.

V gene TRBV12-5 combines with J gene TRBJ1-1, with D unresolved. Trimming pared 6 bases from V and 1 base from J, leaving 9 bases between. The germline gives CDR1 LGHNT, CDR2 FRNRAP. This CDR3 spans 13 amino acids. The CDR3 DNA sequence: TGTGCTAGTGGAGTGGAAGGGAACACTGAAGCTTTCTTT. Translated, it gives CASGVEGNTEAFF.

The J gene is TRBJ1-2, the V gene TRBV28, with D possibly TRBD1 on 5 matching bases. The germline V gene has CDR1 MDHEN and CDR2 SYDVKM. There are 14 residues in the CDR3. Between the trimmed V and J ends, which lost 7 bases and 0 bases, there was a span of 12 bases. This CDR3 is CASTPGLTNYGYTF. CDR3 nucleotides: TGTGCCAGCACCCCGGGACTGACTAACTATGGCTACACCTTC.

The chain couples TRBV27 to TRBJ2-3; D not resolved. The CDR3 covers 15 residues. Germline-derived CDR1 and CDR2 are MNHEY and SMNVEV (reference sequence). Trimming pared 5 bases from V and 2 bases from J, leaving 14 bases between. The CDR3 sequence: CASSRASTPTDTQYF. DNA of the CDR3: TGTGCCAGCAGTCGGGCCTCCACCCCCACAGATACGCAGTATTTT.

The genes are TRBV7-8 and TRBJ1-5; D perhaps matches TRBD1 (6 bases). V was trimmed by 4 bases and J by 5 bases, leaving 15 bases between them. CDR3 size: 15 residues. Germline lookup yields CDR1 SGHVS and CDR2 FQNEAQ. CDR3 DNA sequence: TGTGCCAGCAGCTGGGGGCGGTGGGAAGATCAGCCCCAGCATTTT. This codes for CASSWGRWEDQPQHF.

The chain recombines TRBV19 with TRBJ2-3; 8 bases are a match to TRBD2. The CDR3 has 14 amino acids. V shed 9 bases and J 6 bases; nucleotides not matched to a gene: 11. CDR1 is LNHDA, CDR2 SQIVND, per germline (reference sequence). The CDR3 loop is CASLQSGGSDTQYF. The CDR3 DNA reads as TGTGCCAGCCTTCAGAGCGGGGGCTCGGATACGCAGTATTTT.

V usage is TRBV29-1 and J usage is TRBJ2-3; D may be TRBD1 or TRBD2 (5 bases each). Germline V gives CDR1 SQVTM, CDR2 ANQGSEA. This CDR3 region has 13 residues. The V end lost 8 bases, the J end lost 2 bases, and 14 bases lay between the germline ends. The CDR3 sequence: CSTGRGATDTQYF. The CDR3 nucleotides read TGCAGCACCGGTAGAGGGGCCACAGATACGCAGTATTTT.

The V gene is TRBV7-9, the J gene TRBJ2-3, with a weak D call TRBD2 (6 bases). The CDR3 totals 15 residues. Germline V CDR1 and CDR2: SEHNR, FQNEAQ (reference sequence). Trimming took 8 bases from V and 4 from J, leaving 19 bases between them. The chain's CDR3 is CASRGRKGPSDTQYF. The CDR3 region has the DNA TGTGCCAGCCGGGGGAGAAAGGGCCCATCAGATACGCAGTATTTT. Full variable domain (remainder filled in from reference TRBV7-9 and TRBJ2-3): DTGVSQNPRHKITKRGQNVTFRCDPISEHNRLYWYRQTLGQGPEFLTYFQNEAQLEKSRLLSDRFSAERPKGSFSTLEIQRTEQGDSAMYLCASRGRKGPSDTQYFGPGTRLTVL.

The chain has TRBV6-5 and TRBJ1-1, with TRBD1 matching over 8 bases. Germline loops: CDR1 MNHEY, CDR2 SVGAGI. This CDR3 has 12 amino acids. Losses at the gene ends were 5 bases for V and 6 bases for J; bases not matched to a gene: 2. CDR3 residues: CASSQQGAEAFF. CDR3 sequence (DNA): TGTGCCAGCAGTCAACAGGGGGCTGAAGCTTTCTTT.

This clone was observed once. The rearrangement links TRBV4-1 to TRBJ2-1, with 7 bases identical to TRBD2. From germline, CDR1 is MGHRA and CDR2 YSYEKL. The V segment lost 5 bases and the J segment 0 bases; nucleotides outside the gene matches: 1. The CDR3 covers 14 residues. CDR3 residues: CASSRTSSYNEQFF. The CDR3 DNA sequence: TGCGCCAGCAGCAGGACTAGCTCCTACAATGAGCAGTTCTTC.

This chain joins TRBV9 and TRBJ1-2; D call uncertain. Trimming took 2 bases from V and 1 from J, leaving 3 bases between them. The length of the CDR3 is 12 residues. Germline CDR1 reads SGDLS; CDR2 reads YYNGEE. Here the CDR3 DNA reads TGTGCCAGCAGCGTTCTTAACTATGGCTACACCTTC. This translates into CASSVLNYGYTF.

The DNA of the CDR3 is TGCGCCAGCAGCTTGGCGGCCGAGAATTCACCCCTCCACTTT. This gives the protein CASSLAAENSPLHF. The J gene is TRBJ1-6, the V gene TRBV5-1; D gene unclear. This CDR3 spans 14 amino acids. The V gene's germline CDR1 is SGHRS and CDR2 YFSETQ. Trimming left V 0 bases short and J 7 bases short, with 8 bases between.

The J gene is TRBJ2-4, the V gene TRBV28; TRBD1 aligns across 7 bases. The V gene end was trimmed by 5 bases and the J gene end by 9 bases; junction bases not matched to a gene: 13. The CDR3 totals 15 residues. Germline V CDR1 and CDR2: MDHEN, SYDVKM. The CDR3 loop reads CASSLTRGRLGIQYF. The CDR3 region has the DNA TGTGCCAGCAGTCTTACTAGGGGGCGCTTGGGCATTCAGTACTTC.

CDR3: CASSQGQGVKNIQYF. CDR3 bases: TGCGCCAGCAGCCAGGGACAGGGGGTCAAAAACATTCAGTACTTC. V is TRBV4-1 and J is TRBJ2-4; 11 bases fit TRBD1. The CDR3 is made up of 15 amino acids. The junction had 1 base not matched to a gene; V was cut back by 3 bases and J by 3 bases. The V gene's germline CDR1 is MGHRA and CDR2 YSYEKL.

The rearrangement links TRBV27 to TRBJ2-5, with TRBD1 matching over 11 bases. Per the germline V gene, CDR1 is MNHEY and CDR2 is SMNVEV (reference sequence). V trimming: 5 bases; J trimming: 5 bases; junction bases outside the gene matches: 10. This CDR3 has 16 amino acids. The CDR3 spells CASSLTRDRGWETQYF. The DNA of the CDR3 is TGTGCCAGCAGTCTAACCCGGGACAGGGGGTGGGAGACCCAGTACTTC.

The chain couples TRBV19 to TRBJ2-3; 8 bases map to TRBD2. V shed 9 bases and J 6 bases; nucleotides not matched to a gene: 11. This CDR3 is 14 amino acids long. CDR1 is LNHDA and CDR2 is SQIVND in the germline V gene (reference sequence). The chain's CDR3 is CASLRSGGSDTQYF. Written as DNA, the CDR3 is TGTGCCAGCCTTCGGAGCGGGGGCTCGGATACGCAGTATTTT.

The chain has TRBV18 and TRBJ1-1; the match to TRBD1 covers 8 bases. Looked up from germline, CDR1 is KGHSH and CDR2 is LQKENI. V dropped 6 bases and J dropped 11; count of bases not matched to a gene: 14. The CDR3 runs to 14 residues. This CDR3 is CASSQDRALPGAFF. CDR3 nucleotides: TGTGCCAGCTCGCAGGACAGGGCTCTCCCCGGGGCTTTCTTT.

This clone appeared a single time. The V gene is TRBV4-1, the J gene TRBJ1-5; tentatively, D is TRBD1 (6 bases). This CDR3 is 15 amino acids long. The V gene's germline CDR1 is MGHRA and CDR2 YSYEKL. The ends were cut back, 4 bases at V and 2 bases at J, with 12 bases in the middle. For the CDR3, the DNA is TGCGCCAGCAGCCCAGGGGTTCAAGGCAATCAGCCCCAGCATTTT. Its protein is CASSPGVQGNQPQHF.

The chain joins TRBV7-2 to TRBJ2-3; 10 positions agree with TRBD1. Germline V gives CDR1 SGHTA, CDR2 FQGNSA. Trimming removed 0 bases from V and 2 bases from J; junction bases left unmatched: 5. The CDR3 is made up of 17 amino acids. CDR3: CASSLAGQGGPTDTQYF. CDR3 in DNA: TGTGCCAGCAGCTTAGCAGGACAGGGGGGGCCCACAGATACGCAGTATTTT. Using reference TRBV7-2 and TRBJ2-3 for the parts outside the CDR3, the full variable domain is GAGVSQSPSNKVTEKGKDVELRCDPISGHTALYWYRQSLGQGLEFLIYFQGNSAPDKSGLPSDRFSAERTGGSVSTLTIQRTQQEDSAVYLCASSLAGQGGPTDTQYFGPGTRLTVL.

This clone was counted a single time. The chain carries TRBV6-7 and TRBJ2-5; no definite D call. TRBV6-7 is sorted into the ORF group, with uncertain function. CDR3 length equals 12 residues. The ends were cut back, 7 bases at V and 0 bases at J, with 6 bases in the middle. The CDR3 region has the DNA TGTGCCAGCAAAACGTACCAAGAGACCCAGTACTTC. Protein product: CASKTYQETQYF.